The present TCR beta chain was sequenced within a study of blood T cell repertoires in COVID-19. Overall study context: Samples of COVID-19 (acute and convalescent) were obtained from the United States, Italy and Spain. The cDNA or gDNA used as material had been derived from T cells, B-cell-depleted T cells, or PBMCs.

In the study's own analysis: Amplifying reference gene primers gave estimates of nucleated cell counts. Measured with immunoSEQ multiplex PCR; TCRdb has only the in-frame clones, and not every one. For V, J and clone size, that table is used; D and trimming come from the DNA. The repertoire holds about 140,000 clones, more than 65% seen once, with roughly 13% in the top ten. Germline V gives CDR1 SGHTA, CDR2 FQGNSA. The CDR3 loop spans 12 amino acids. V was clipped by 1 base and J by 6 bases, with 7 bases between them. The chain recombines TRBV7-2 with TRBJ2-7; tentative D call: TRBD1 (5 bases). The source material was peripheral blood. The clonotype comes from a man at least 80 years old with acute or convalescent COVID-19. The DNA of the CDR3 is TGTGCCAGCAGCTTAGGCAGGGTCGAGCAGTACTTC. This encodes CASSLGRVEQYF.